This T cell receptor beta chain originates from a study of PD-1 blockade in classical Hodgkin lymphoma. General observations from the study: Newly diagnosed patients reportedly had lower baseline TCR diversity than healthy donors. Whatever underlies the repertoire differences (possibly disease activity or prior therapy) remains undefined.

The CDR3 loop spans 15 amino acids. The germline V and J ends were trimmed by 3 bases and 2 bases, with 14 bases remaining between them. CDR1 and CDR2 from the germline V gene are LGHNA and YNFKEQ. Documented time point: newly diagnosed, previously untreated cHL patient sample. Magnetic negative selection, applied to thawed PBMCs, was used to isolate the CD8+ T cells. PBMCs from patients with newly diagnosed, untreated classical Hodgkin lymphoma served as a comparison group for the relapsed/refractory trial patients. Worth noting for this clone: What it recognizes is unknown.

Repertoires were generated with immunoSEQ multiplex PCR, while TCRdb's copy carries only in-frame clones and drops some. The data contain fewer than 13,000 clones, approximately 84% of them singletons. The V gene is TRBV4-2, the J gene TRBJ2-7, with unresolved D. The origin of this receptor is a human donor with classical Hodgkin lymphoma. What was sequenced was CD8+ T cells from blood. The DNA for the CDR3 is TGTGCCAGCAGCCAGAGGACGGATTTGGCCTACGAGCAGTACTTC. The encoded protein is CASSQRTDLAYEQYF.